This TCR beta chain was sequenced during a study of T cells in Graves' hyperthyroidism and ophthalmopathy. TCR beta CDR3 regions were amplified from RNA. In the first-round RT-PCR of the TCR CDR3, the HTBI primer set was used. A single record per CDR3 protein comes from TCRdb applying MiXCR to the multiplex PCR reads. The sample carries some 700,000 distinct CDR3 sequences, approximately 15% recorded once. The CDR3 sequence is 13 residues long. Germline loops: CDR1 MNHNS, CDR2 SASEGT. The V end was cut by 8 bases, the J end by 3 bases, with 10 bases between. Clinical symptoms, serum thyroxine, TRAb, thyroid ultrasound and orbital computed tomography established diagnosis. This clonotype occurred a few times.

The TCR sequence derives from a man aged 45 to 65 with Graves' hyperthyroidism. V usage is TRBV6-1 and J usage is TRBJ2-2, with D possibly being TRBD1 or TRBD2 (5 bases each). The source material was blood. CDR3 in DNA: TGTGCCAGCGGGGACGGGTACACCGGGGAGCTGTTTTTT. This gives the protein CASGDGYTGELFF.